The next 14 T cell receptor beta chains were all read from a single sample in a study of type 1 regulatory T cells. General study results and limits: Type 1 regulatory T cells had a more restricted TCR repertoire than non-type 1 regulatory T cells.

TCRdb analysed the reads with MiXCR anew, one entry per CDR3 protein. This sample has about 71,000 distinct CDR3 sequences, with less than 25% found just once. Antigens for these TCRs are unknown. The sample comprised cultured type 1 regulatory T (Tr1) cells, either the whole culture or a sorted fraction (not recorded which). The receptors stem from a human donor in good health.

This clonotype has just a few counts. V is TRBV18 and J is TRBJ1-5, with TRBD1 identical over 7 bases. V gave up 2 bases and J gave up 5 bases; unmatched junction bases: 0. This CDR3 contains 13 residues. CDR1 KGHSH and CDR2 LQKENI come from the germline V gene. The CDR3 sequence: CASSPGQDQPQHF. The CDR3 coding sequence is TGTGCCAGCTCACCAGGACAGGATCAGCCCCAGCATTTT.

The V gene is TRBV11-2, the J gene TRBJ2-3; D is perhaps TRBD1 (6 bases). Germline loops: CDR1 SGHAT, CDR2 FQNNGV. The CDR3 has 13 residues. The ends were cut back, 5 bases at V and 6 bases at J, with 12 bases in the middle. The CDR3 is CASSQDRSDTQYF. In DNA form, the CDR3 reads TGTGCCAGCAGCCAAGACAGGTCGGATACGCAGTATTTT.

The chain links TRBV20-1 to TRBJ2-1, with unresolved D. V lost 1 base and J lost 9, with 16 bases in between. Germline lookup yields CDR1 DFQATT and CDR2 SNEGSKA (reference sequence). The CDR3 is 14 amino acids. This chain's CDR3 is CSARGRRSLIEQFF. The CDR3 region has the DNA TGCAGTGCTAGAGGCCGGCGGTCTCTTATTGAGCAGTTCTTC.

A word on this clonotype: Possible read error: a much larger clone is one base away. The chain uses TRBV7-3 and TRBJ1-1, with D uncertain. CDR3 length: 13 residues. The V gene's germline CDR1 is SGHTA and CDR2 FQGTGA. The CDR3 DNA reads TGTGCCAGCAGTATGGGAATGAACATTGAAGCTTTCTTT. The encoded protein is CASSMGMNIEAFF.

V usage is TRBV20-1 and J usage is TRBJ2-2; TRBD2 agrees at 8 bases. The ends lost 1 base at V and 1 base at J; junction bases unmatched: 2. From germline, CDR1 is DFQATT and CDR2 SNEGSKA (reference sequence). This CDR3 contains 15 residues. CDR3 residues: CSARGLAGNTGELFF. The CDR3 DNA is TGCAGTGCTAGAGGGCTAGCGGGGAACACCGGGGAGCTGTTTTTT.

The chain carries TRBV28 and TRBJ2-3; D is perhaps TRBD2 (5 bases). V lost 5 bases and J 4 bases, leaving 13 bases between the germline ends. This CDR3 has 14 amino acids. Germline CDR1 and CDR2: MDHEN and SYDVKM. CDR3 in DNA: TGTGCCAGCAGTAGGGAGCAAGTTCCAGATACGCAGTATTTT. Translation gives CASSREQVPDTQYF.

V and J are TRBV3-1 and TRBJ2-5; D is undetermined. The CDR3 is 13 amino acids. V gave up 5 bases and J gave up 3 bases, with 10 bases separating them. CDR1 is LGHDT, CDR2 YNNKEL, per germline (reference sequence). The CDR3 sequence is CASSLSRKETQYF. The CDR3 DNA is TGTGCCAGCAGCTTAAGCAGGAAAGAGACCCAGTACTTC.

The sample holds a few counts of this clonotype. V gene TRBV20-1 combines with J gene TRBJ1-1; D ambiguous. The CDR3 extends over 13 amino acids. The V end lost 3 bases, the J end lost 2 bases, and 10 bases lay between the germline ends. CDR1 and CDR2 from the germline V gene are DFQATT and SNEGSKA (reference sequence). CDR3 coding DNA: TGCAGTGCTAGGAGGCCGCAAAACACTGAAGCTTTCTTT. This translates into CSARRPQNTEAFF.

This clonotype occurred once. CDR3 protein: CASSLDGLGMNTEAFF. The DNA for the CDR3 is TGTGCCAGCAGCCTTGATGGGTTGGGAATGAACACTGAAGCTTTCTTT. The V call is TRBV5-6, the J call TRBJ1-1; D not resolved. Germline V gene data show CDR1 as SGHDT and CDR2 as YYEEEE. This CDR3 has 16 amino acids. Between the trimmed V and J ends, which lost 4 bases and 0 bases, there was a span of 16 bases.

V gene TRBV18 combines with J gene TRBJ1-2, with TRBD1 as a possible D gene (6 bases). The CDR3 spans 14 residues. Per germline, CDR1 KGHSH and CDR2 LQKENI. V shed 6 bases and J shed 1 base, with 12 bases lying between them. The chain's CDR3 is CASSGGQINYGYTF. The CDR3 coding sequence is TGTGCCAGCTCGGGCGGACAGATTAACTATGGCTACACCTTC.

The gene calls are TRBV20-1 and TRBJ2-5, with a weak D call TRBD2 (6 bases). Germline lookup yields CDR1 DFQATT and CDR2 SNEGSKA (reference sequence). V dropped 3 bases and J dropped 5 bases, with 19 bases sitting between them. The CDR3 is 15 amino acids. The CDR3 DNA follows: TGCAGTGCTAGCCCTACTCGGGGGATAGGGGAGACCCAGTACTTC. It yields the protein CSASPTRGIGETQYF.

J is TRBJ2-1 and V is TRBV5-1; 10 bases map to TRBD2. CDR1 and CDR2 from the germline V gene are SGHRS and YFSETQ. The CDR3 loop spans 16 amino acids. The V and J ends lost 5 bases and 2 bases, in that order; junction bases with no gene match: 7. CDR3 residues: CASSRVAGGPYNEQFF. CDR3 in DNA: TGCGCCAGCAGTCGGGTAGCGGGAGGACCCTACAATGAGCAGTTCTTC.

The chain links TRBV24-1 to TRBJ2-3; a possible D gene is TRBD1 (5 bases). CDR3 length equals 14 residues. Per germline, CDR1 KGHDR and CDR2 SFDVKD. V lost 7 bases and J 0 bases, leaving 10 bases between the germline ends. The CDR3 DNA reads TGTGCCACCAGCCCAGGGATCAGCACAGATACGCAGTATTTT. Its translation is CATSPGISTDTQYF.

Only a few counts were recorded for this clonotype. The V call is TRBV29-1, the J call TRBJ1-4, with unresolved D. The CDR3 runs 12 residues. Germline loops: CDR1 SQVTM, CDR2 ANQGSEA. Trimming left V 5 bases short and J 5 bases short, with 9 bases between. For the CDR3, the DNA is TGCAGCGTTCTCTGGGCCAATGAAAAACTGTTTTTT. Translation: CSVLWANEKLFF.